Included here is one T cell receptor (beta chain) sequence, with context. Its target is not known. Sequence at one end of the junction differs from germline and may be a read error. Source material was 2 million unsorted PBMCs, stored at -80 °C in RNAlater. The CDR3 extends over 13 amino acids. Germline CDR1 SGHRS, CDR2 YFSETQ. The record originates from a study of neurological immune-mediated disorders. Study-level findings and limits: TCR clonal expansion peaked in HTLV-1-associated myelopathy patients and was lowest in multiple sclerosis patients.

By 5'RACE with 10-nucleotide random UMIs, the cDNA was made. Each CDR3 protein gets one entry after TCRdb re-called the 5' RACE reads with MiXCR. The sample holds about 59,000 distinct CDR3 sequences, roughly 13% seen once. What was sequenced was PBMCs. This sequence originates from a woman aged 55-75 years with HTLV-1-associated myelopathy (HAM/TSP). This chain connects TRBV5-1 to TRBJ2-2; the D gene is possibly TRBD2 (5 bases). The CDR3 DNA is TGCGCCAGCAGCTTGGTCGGGATTGAGGAGCTATTTTTT. This codes for CASSLVGIEELFF. The whole variable domain, filled in from reference TRBV5-1 and TRBJ2-2, reads KAGVTQTPRYLIKTRGQQVTLSCSPISGHRSVSWYQQTPGQGLQFLFEYFSETQRNKGNFPGRFSGRQFSNSRSEMNVSTLELGDSALYLCASSLVGIEELFFGEGSRLTVL.